The present entry profiles one T cell receptor (beta chain) with its context. Its antigen remains unidentified. V lost 5 bases to trimming and J lost 5 bases, with 18 bases between them. CDR3 size: 15 residues. In germline, CDR1 is LGHDT, CDR2 YNNKEL (reference sequence). Amplification by 5'RACE using constant-segment primers produced TCR alpha and TCR beta cDNA libraries that carried sample barcodes and UMIs. TCRdb re-derived calls from the 5' RACE reads in MiXCR, one entry per CDR3 protein. Of about 290,000 distinct CDR3 sequences in the sample, 15% were seen once. The source of the sample is a study of T-cell memory formation after mild COVID-19. Whole-study findings and limits: Contracting clones, day 15 to 85, had balanced CD4/CD8, and later expanders favored CD4+.

The V gene is TRBV3-1, the J gene TRBJ1-1; tentative D call: TRBD1 (5 bases). The source of this sequence is a man between 18 and 35 years old who had mild COVID-19 (a few samples of this study predate the infection). Cell type and time point are not known. The sample taken for sequencing was PBMCs or a T cell subset sorted from them (not recorded which). The CDR3 loop reads CASSDPDRSLTEAFF. The CDR3 coding sequence is TGTGCCAGCAGCGACCCAGACAGATCCTTAACTGAAGCTTTCTTT.